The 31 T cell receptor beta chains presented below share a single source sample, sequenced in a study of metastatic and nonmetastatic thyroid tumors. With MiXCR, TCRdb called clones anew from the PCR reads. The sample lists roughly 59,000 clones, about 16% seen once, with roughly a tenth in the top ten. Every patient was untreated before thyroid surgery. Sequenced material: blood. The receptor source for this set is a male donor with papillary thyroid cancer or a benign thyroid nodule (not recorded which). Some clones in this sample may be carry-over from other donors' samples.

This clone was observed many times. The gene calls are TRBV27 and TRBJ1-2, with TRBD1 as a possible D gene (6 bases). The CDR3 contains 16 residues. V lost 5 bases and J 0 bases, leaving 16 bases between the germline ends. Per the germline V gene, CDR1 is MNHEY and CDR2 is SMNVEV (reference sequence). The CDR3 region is CASSPWAGATNYGYTF. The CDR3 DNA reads TGTGCCAGCAGTCCATGGGCGGGGGCGACTAACTATGGCTACACCTTC.

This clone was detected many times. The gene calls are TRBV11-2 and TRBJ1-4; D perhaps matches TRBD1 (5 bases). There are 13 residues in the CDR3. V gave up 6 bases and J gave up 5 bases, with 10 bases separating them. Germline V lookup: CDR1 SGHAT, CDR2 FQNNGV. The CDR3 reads CASRMGGNEKLFF. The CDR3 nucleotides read TGTGCCAGCAGGATGGGGGGGAATGAAAAACTGTTTTTT.

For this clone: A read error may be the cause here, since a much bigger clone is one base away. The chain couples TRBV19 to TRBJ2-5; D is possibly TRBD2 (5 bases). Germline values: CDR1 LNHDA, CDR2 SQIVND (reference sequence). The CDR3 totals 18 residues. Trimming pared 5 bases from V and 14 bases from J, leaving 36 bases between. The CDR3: CASSSGRTYNGRQENHYF. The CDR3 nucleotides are TGTGCCAGTAGTTCGGGCAGAACATACAATGGGAGACAAGAGAACCATTACTTC.

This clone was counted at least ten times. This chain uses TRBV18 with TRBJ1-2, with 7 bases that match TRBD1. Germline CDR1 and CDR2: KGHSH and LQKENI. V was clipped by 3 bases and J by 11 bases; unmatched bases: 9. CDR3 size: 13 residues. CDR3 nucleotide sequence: TGTGCCAGCTCACCCGACAGGGTCATGGGATACACCTTC. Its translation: CASSPDRVMGYTF.

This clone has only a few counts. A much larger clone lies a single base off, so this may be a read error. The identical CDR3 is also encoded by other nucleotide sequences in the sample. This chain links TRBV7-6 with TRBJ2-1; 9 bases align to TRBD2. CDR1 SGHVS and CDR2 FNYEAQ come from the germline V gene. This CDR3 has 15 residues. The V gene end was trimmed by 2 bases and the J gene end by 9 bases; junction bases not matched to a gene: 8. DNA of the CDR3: TGTGCCAGCAGCTTAAGTAGCGGGAGATTTAGTGAGCAGTTCTTC. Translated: CASSLSSGRFSEQFF.

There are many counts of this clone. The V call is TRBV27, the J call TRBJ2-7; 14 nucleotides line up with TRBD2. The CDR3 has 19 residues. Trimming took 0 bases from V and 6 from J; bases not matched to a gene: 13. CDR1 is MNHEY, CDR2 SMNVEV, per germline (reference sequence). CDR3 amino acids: CASSLSEYFGTSGRSEQYV. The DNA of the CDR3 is TGTGCCAGCAGTTTATCTGAATATTTTGGGACTAGCGGGAGATCCGAGCAGTACGTC.

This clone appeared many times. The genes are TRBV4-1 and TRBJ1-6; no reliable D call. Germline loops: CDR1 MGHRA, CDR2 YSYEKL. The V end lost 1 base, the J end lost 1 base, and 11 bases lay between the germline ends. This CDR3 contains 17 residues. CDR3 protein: CASSQVPFSSYNSPLHF. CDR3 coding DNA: TGCGCCAGCAGCCAAGTACCCTTTTCTTCCTATAATTCACCCCTCCACTTT.

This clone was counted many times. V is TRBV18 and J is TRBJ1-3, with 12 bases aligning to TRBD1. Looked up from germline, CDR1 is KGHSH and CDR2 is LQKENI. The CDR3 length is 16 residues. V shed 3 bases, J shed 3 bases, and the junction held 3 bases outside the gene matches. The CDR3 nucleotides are TGTGCCAGCTCACCGGGACAGGGGGCCAGTGGAAACACCATATATTTT. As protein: CASSPGQGASGNTIYF.

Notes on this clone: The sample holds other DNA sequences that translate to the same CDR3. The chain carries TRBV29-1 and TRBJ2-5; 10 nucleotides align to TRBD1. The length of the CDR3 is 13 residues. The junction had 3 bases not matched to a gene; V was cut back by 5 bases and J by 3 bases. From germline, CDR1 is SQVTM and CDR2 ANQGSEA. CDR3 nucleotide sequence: TGCAGCGTTCTAGGACAGGGGGAAGAGACCCAGTACTTC. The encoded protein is CSVLGQGEETQYF.

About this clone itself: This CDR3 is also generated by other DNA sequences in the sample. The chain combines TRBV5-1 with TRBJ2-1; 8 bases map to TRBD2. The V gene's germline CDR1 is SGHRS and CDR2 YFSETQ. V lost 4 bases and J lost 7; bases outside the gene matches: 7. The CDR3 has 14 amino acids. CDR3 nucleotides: TGCGCCAGCAGCCCAGGACTAGCTGATAATGAGCAGTTCTTC. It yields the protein CASSPGLADNEQFF.

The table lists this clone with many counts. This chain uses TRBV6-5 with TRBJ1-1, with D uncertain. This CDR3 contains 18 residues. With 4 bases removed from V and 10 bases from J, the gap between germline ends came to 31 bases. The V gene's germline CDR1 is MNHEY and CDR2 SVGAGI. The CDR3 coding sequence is TGTGCCAGCAGTTCCACCTCCGCTACTGACCTTGTGGGGAGGTCAGCTTTCTTT. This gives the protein CASSSTSATDLVGRSAFF.

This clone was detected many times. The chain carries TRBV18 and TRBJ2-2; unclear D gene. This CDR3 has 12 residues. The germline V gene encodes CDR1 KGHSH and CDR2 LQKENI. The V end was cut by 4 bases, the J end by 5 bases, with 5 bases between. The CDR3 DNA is TGTGCCAGCTCACATGAGACCGGGGAGCTGTTTTTT. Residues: CASSHETGELFF. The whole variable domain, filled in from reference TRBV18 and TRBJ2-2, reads NAGVMQNPRHLVRRRGQEARLRCSPMKGHSHVYWYRQLPEEGLKFMVYLQKENIIDESGMPKERFSAEFPKEGPSILRIQQVVRGDSAAYFCASSHETGELFFGEGSRLTVL.

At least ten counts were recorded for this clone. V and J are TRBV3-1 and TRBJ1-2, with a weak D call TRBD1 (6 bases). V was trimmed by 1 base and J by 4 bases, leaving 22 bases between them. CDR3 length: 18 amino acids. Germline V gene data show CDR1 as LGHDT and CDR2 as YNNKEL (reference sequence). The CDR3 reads CASSQVPPGGGAGYGYTF. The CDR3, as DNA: TGTGCCAGCAGCCAAGTTCCCCCGGGGGGGGGCGCCGGCTATGGCTACACCTTC.

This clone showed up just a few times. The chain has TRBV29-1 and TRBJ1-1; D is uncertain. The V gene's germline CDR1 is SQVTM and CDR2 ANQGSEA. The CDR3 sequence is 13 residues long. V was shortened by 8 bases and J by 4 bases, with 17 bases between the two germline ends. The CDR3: CSFGWREGTEAFF. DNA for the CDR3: TGCAGCTTTGGGTGGAGGGAGGGCACTGAAGCTTTCTTT.

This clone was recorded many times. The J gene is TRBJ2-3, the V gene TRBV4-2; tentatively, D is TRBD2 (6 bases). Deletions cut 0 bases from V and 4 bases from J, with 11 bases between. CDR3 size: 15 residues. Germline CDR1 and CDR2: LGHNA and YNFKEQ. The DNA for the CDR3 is TGTGCCAGCAGCCAAGATGAGCGGGCTCCAGATACGCAGTATTTT. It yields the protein CASSQDERAPDTQYF.

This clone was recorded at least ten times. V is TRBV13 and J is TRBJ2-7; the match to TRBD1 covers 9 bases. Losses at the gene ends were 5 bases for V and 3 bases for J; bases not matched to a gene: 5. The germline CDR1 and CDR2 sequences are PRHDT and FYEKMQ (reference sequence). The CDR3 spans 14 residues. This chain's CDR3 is CASSPRDRVYEQYF. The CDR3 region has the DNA TGTGCCAGCAGCCCCAGGGACAGGGTCTACGAGCAGTACTTC. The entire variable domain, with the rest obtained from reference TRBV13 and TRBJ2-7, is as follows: AAGVIQSPRHLIKEKRETATLKCYPIPRHDTVYWYQQGPGQDPQFLISFYEKMQSDKGSIPDRFSAQQFSDYHSELNMSSLELGDSALYFCASSPRDRVYEQYFGPGTRLTVT.

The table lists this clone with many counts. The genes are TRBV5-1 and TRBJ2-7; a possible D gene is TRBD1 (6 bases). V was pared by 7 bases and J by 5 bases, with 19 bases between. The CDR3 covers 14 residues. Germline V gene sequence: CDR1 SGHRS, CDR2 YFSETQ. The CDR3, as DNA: TGCGCCAGCGCCGCCGGGACACATGAAGACGAGCAGTACGTC. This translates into CASAAGTHEDEQYV.

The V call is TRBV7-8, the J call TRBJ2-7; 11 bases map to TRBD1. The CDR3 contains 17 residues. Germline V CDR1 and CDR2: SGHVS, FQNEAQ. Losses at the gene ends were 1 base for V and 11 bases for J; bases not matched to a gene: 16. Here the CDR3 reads CASSLGHGTGGYAGEYF. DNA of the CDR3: TGTGCCAGCAGCTTAGGGCACGGGACAGGGGGATACGCAGGGGAGTACTTC.

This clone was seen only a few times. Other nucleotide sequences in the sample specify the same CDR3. The DNA of the CDR3 is TGTGCCAGCAGCATGGGCCTTGGGGTTGGCTATGGCTACACCTTC. Protein sequence: CASSMGLGVGYGYTF. The V gene is TRBV5-6, the J gene TRBJ1-2; D unresolved. This CDR3 has 15 residues. V was shortened by 4 bases and J by 4 bases, with 17 bases between the two germline ends. Germline values: CDR1 SGHDT, CDR2 YYEEEE.

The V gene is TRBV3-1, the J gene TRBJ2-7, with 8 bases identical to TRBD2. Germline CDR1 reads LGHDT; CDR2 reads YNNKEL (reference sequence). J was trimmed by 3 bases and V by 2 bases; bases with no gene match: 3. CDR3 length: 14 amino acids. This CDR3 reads CASSQRLAYYEQYF. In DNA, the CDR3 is TGTGCCAGCAGCCAAAGACTAGCGTACTACGAGCAGTACTTC.

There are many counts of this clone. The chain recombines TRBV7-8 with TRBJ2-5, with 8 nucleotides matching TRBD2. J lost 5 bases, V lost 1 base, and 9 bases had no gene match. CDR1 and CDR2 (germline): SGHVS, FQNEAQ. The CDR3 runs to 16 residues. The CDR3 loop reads CASSLGREGRFETQYF. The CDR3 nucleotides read TGTGCCAGCAGCTTAGGTCGGGAGGGCCGGTTTGAGACCCAGTACTTC.

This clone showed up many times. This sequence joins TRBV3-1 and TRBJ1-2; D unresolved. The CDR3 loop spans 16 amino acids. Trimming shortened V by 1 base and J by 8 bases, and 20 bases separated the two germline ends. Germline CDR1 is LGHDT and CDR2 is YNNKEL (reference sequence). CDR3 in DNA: TGTGCCAGCAGCCAAGCAGGTGCCACGATCCTGCGAGGCTACACCTTC. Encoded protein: CASSQAGATILRGYTF.

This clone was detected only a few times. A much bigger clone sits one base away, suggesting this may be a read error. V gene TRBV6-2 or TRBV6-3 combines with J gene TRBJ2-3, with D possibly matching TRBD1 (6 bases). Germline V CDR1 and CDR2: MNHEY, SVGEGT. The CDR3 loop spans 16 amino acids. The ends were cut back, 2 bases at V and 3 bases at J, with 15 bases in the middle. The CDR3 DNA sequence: TGTGCCAGCAGTTACCTGCAGGGGCAAAGAACAGATACGCAGTATTTT. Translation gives CASSYLQGQRTDTQYF.

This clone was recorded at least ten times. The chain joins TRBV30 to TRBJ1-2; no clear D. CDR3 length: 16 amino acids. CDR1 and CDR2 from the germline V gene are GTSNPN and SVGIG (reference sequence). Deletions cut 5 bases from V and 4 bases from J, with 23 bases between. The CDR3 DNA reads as TGTGCCTGGTTCGAAATGGGCCCCAAGGGCTCCTATGGCTACACCTTC. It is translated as CAWFEMGPKGSYGYTF.

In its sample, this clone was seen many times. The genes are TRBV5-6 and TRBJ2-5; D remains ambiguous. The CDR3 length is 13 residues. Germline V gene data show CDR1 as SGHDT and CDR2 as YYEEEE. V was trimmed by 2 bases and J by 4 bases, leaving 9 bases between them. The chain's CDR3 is CASSFRAGETQYF. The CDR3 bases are TGTGCCAGCAGCTTCCGGGCAGGAGAGACCCAGTACTTC.

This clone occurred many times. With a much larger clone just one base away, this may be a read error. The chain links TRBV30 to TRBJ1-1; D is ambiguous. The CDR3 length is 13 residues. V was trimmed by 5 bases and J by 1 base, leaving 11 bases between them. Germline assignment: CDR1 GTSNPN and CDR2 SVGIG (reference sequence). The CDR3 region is CAWWAAGNTEAFF. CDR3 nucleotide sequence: TGTGCCTGGTGGGCGGCAGGGAACACTGAAGCTTTCTTT.

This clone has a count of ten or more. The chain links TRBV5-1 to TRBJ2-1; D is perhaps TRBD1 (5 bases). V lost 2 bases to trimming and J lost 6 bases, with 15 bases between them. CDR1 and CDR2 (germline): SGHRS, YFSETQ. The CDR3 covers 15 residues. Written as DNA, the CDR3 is TGCGCCAGCAGCTTACAGGATGCAGCATTCAATGAGCAGTTCTTC. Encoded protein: CASSLQDAAFNEQFF.

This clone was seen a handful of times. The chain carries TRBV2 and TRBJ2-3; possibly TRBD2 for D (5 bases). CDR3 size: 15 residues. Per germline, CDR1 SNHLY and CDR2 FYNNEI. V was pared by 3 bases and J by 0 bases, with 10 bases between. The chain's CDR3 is CASSETGSSTDTQYF. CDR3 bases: TGTGCCAGCAGTGAGACGGGGTCTAGCACAGATACGCAGTATTTT.

Here the CDR3 reads CAINPGTGLTTEAFF. CDR3 nucleotide sequence: TGTGCCATTAACCCCGGAACGGGACTAACCACTGAAGCTTTCTTT. This chain connects TRBV7-9 to TRBJ1-1, with TRBD1 as a possible D gene (5 bases). Germline CDR1 SEHNR, CDR2 FQNEAQ (reference sequence). Trimming stripped 10 bases from V and 4 bases from J, with 22 bases between. The CDR3 is 15 amino acids.

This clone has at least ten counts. The CDR3 coding sequence is TGTGCCAGCCAACGAGGACAGCACAATGAGCAGTTCTTC. Translation gives CASQRGQHNEQFF. This chain connects TRBV9 to TRBJ2-1; weak D call: TRBD1 (6 bases). This CDR3 contains 13 residues. Per the germline V gene, CDR1 is SGDLS and CDR2 is YYNGEE. V was trimmed by 7 bases and J by 5 bases, leaving 13 bases between them.

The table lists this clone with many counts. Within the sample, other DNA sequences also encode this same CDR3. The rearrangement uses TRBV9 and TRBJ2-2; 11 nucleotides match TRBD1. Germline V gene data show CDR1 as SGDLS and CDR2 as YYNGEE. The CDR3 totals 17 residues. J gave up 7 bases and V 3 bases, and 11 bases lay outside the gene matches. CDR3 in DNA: TGTGCCAGCAGCGCCCCGAGAGGACAGGGGGCGGTCGGGGAGCTGTTTTTT. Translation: CASSAPRGQGAVGELFF.